This TCR beta chain was profiled in a study of blood T cells in healthy people across ages. Study observations and caveats: More naive CD4+ cells and higher diversity marked long-lived donors relative to aged donors.

The V end lost 5 bases, the J end lost 0 bases, and 17 bases lay between the germline ends. The CDR3 covers 16 residues. Per germline, CDR1 SGHRS and CDR2 YFSETQ. PBMCs numbering at least 6.5 million were isolated per sample. The second PCR ran about 6 to 12 cycles with a sample-barcoded 5' primer and J-beta primers. Individual samples furnished no less than 2.5 million CDR3-containing paired-end reads apiece. Using its own MiXCR run on the 5' RACE reads, TCRdb lists one record per CDR3 protein. This table holds fewer than 1 million distinct CDR3 sequences, around 43% found once. The sample holds a few counts of this clonotype. What it binds is not known.

This chain uses TRBV5-1 with TRBJ1-2, with a weak D call TRBD1 (5 bases). This clonotype was sampled from a man in his sixties in good health. The sample comprised blood. The CDR3 is CASSSRAGRANYGYTF. In DNA, the CDR3 is TGCGCCAGCAGTTCCAGGGCTGGGAGAGCTAACTATGGCTACACCTTC.